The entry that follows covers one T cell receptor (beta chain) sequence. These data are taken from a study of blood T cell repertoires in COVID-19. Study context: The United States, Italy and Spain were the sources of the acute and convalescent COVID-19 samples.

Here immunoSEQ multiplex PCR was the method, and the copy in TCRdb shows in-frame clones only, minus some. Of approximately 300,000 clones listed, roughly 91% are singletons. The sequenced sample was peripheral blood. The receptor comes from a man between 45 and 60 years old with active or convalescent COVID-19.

The CDR3 is CAWSVTRRTEAFF. The CDR3 DNA is TGTGCCTGGAGTGTAACACGGAGGACTGAAGCTTTCTTT. The chain has TRBV30 and TRBJ1-1, with D unresolved. CDR3 size: 13 residues. CDR1 is GTSNPN and CDR2 is SVGIG in the germline V gene (reference sequence). Trimming left V 0 bases short and J 5 bases short, with 10 bases between.